The 7 T cell receptor beta chains reported below all come from one sample, sequenced in a study of T cells in Graves' hyperthyroidism and ophthalmopathy. From RNA transcripts, TCR beta CDR3 regions were amplified. The TCR CDR3 first-round RT-PCR relied on the HTBI primer set. TCRdb independently ran MiXCR on the multiplex PCR reads; one entry per CDR3 protein. The table shows approximately 220,000 distinct CDR3 sequences, with approximately 20% occurring only once. Sequencing was performed on blood. The receptor source for this set is a man in his forties or fifties with Graves' hyperthyroidism.

Notes on this clonotype: It may be a read error: a sequence one base away is much more abundant. The V call is TRBV28, the J call TRBJ1-2, with a possible D match to TRBD1 (5 bases). The CDR3 is 13 residues long. The germline V gene has CDR1 MDHEN and CDR2 SYDVKM. Trimming removed 5 bases at V and 7 bases at J, with 14 bases between. The CDR3 loop is CASSLRDLGGYTF. The CDR3 DNA sequence: TGTGCCAGCAGTCTCCGGGACCTAGGTGGCTACACCTTC.

In its sample, this clonotype was seen a few times. The chain combines TRBV7-9 with TRBJ2-3; 11 bases match TRBD2. This CDR3 comprises 16 residues. Germline V lookup: CDR1 SEHNR, CDR2 FQNEAQ (reference sequence). V was clipped by 4 bases and J by 5 bases; unmatched bases: 8. CDR3 protein: CASSSQVAGGQDTQYF. DNA of the CDR3: TGTGCCAGCAGCTCCCAAGTAGCGGGGGGGCAAGATACGCAGTATTTT.

V usage is TRBV28 and J usage is TRBJ2-3; D gene uncertain. V was cut by 7 bases and J by 4 bases, with 3 bases left in between. The germline gives CDR1 MDHEN, CDR2 SYDVKM. The CDR3 runs to 10 residues. CDR3 protein: CASMADTQYF. The CDR3, as DNA: TGTGCCAGCATGGCAGATACGCAGTATTTT.

This clonotype turned up a few times. The chain recombines TRBV6-2 or TRBV6-3 with TRBJ2-1; D remains unclear. CDR3 size: 12 residues. In germline, CDR1 is MNHEY, CDR2 SVGEGT. V was clipped by 5 bases and J by 12 bases, with 14 bases between them. In DNA form, the CDR3 reads TGTGCCAGCAGTCACCAAAGTGTGGGGCAGTTCTTC. It encodes CASSHQSVGQFF.

The V and J genes are TRBV11-3 and TRBJ2-5; no clear D. CDR3 size: 13 residues. The ends were cut back, 5 bases at V and 9 bases at J, with 16 bases in the middle. The germline V gene has CDR1 SGHNT and CDR2 YENEEA. Here the CDR3 reads CASSRALYASQYF. Written as DNA, the CDR3 is TGTGCCAGCAGCCGGGCCCTCTACGCGTCCCAGTACTTC.

This clonotype was detected a few times. This sequence joins TRBV6-5 and TRBJ1-3, with TRBD1 matching 7 bases. Germline V gene lookup returns CDR1 MNHEY and CDR2 SVGAGI. V shed 0 bases, J shed 0 bases, and the junction held 5 bases outside the gene matches. This CDR3 contains 17 residues. The CDR3 DNA sequence: TGTGCCAGCAGTTACTCGCTGGCAGGGGGCTCTGGAAACACCATATATTTT. This encodes CASSYSLAGGSGNTIYF.

This clonotype was seen ten or more times. The chain has TRBV5-1 and TRBJ2-3; 7 positions match TRBD1. Trimming at V came to 3 bases and at J to 0 bases, leaving 7 bases not matched to a gene. This CDR3 has 16 residues. Germline V CDR1 and CDR2: SGHRS, YFSETQ. CDR3: CASSSGTAVSTDTQYF. As DNA, the CDR3 is TGCGCCAGCAGCTCCGGGACAGCGGTAAGCACAGATACGCAGTATTTT.